What follows are 8 T cell receptor beta chains derived from one specimen sequenced in a study of blood T cell repertoires in COVID-19. The method was immunoSEQ multiplex PCR; TCRdb's version includes in-frame clones alone and lacks a portion of them. The table shows around 300,000 clones, with around 86% occurring only once. Sequencing was carried out using peripheral blood. These receptor sequences come from a man aged 50 to 59 with acute or convalescent COVID-19.

This rearrangement joins TRBV29-1 to TRBJ2-1; 7 bases agree with TRBD1. The CDR3 contains 14 residues. The J segment lost 6 bases and the V segment lost 7 bases, leaving 12 bases of the junction unmatched. The germline CDR1 and CDR2 sequences are SQVTM and ANQGSEA. The CDR3 DNA reads TGCAGCGCAAATTCCGGGACAGCCCTCAATGAGCAGTTCTTC. Its protein is CSANSGTALNEQFF.

This chain uses TRBV18 with TRBJ2-2, with a possible D match to TRBD1 (5 bases). CDR3 length equals 11 residues. Germline V gives CDR1 KGHSH, CDR2 LQKENI. V lost 8 bases and J lost 6, with 7 bases in between. In nucleotides, the CDR3 is TGTGCCAGCCAGGGTGCCGGGGAGCTGTTTTTT. It translates to CASQGAGELFF.

This sequence joins TRBV10-2 and TRBJ1-3, with 7 nucleotides matching TRBD1. Germline CDR1 and CDR2: WSHSY and SAAADI. With V trimmed by 2 bases and J by 9 bases, 7 bases remained unmatched. CDR3 length: 14 residues. CDR3 sequence reads: CASSEDRVGGTIYF. CDR3 bases: TGCGCCAGCAGTGAGGACAGGGTGGGAGGCACCATATATTTT.

The J gene is TRBJ1-3, the V gene TRBV9; D ambiguous. Germline CDR1 reads SGDLS; CDR2 reads YYNGEE. The V and J ends lost 0 bases and 1 base respectively, with 5 bases between them. The CDR3 sequence is 14 residues long. CDR3 protein: CASSVESSGNTIYF. The CDR3 coding sequence is TGTGCCAGCAGCGTAGAGAGTTCTGGAAACACCATATATTTT.

The chain is built from TRBV19 and TRBJ1-5; TRBD1 matches 8 bases. The CDR3 contains 15 residues. CDR1 and CDR2 from the germline V gene are LNHDA and SQIVND (reference sequence). The J segment lost 6 bases and the V segment lost 7 bases, leaving 11 bases of the junction unmatched. The CDR3 region has the DNA TGTGCCAGTACTACCACAGGGGGTGAAAGTCAGCCCCAGCATTTT. Translation gives CASTTTGGESQPQHF.

V usage is TRBV11-2 and J usage is TRBJ2-1; 7 bases line up with TRBD2. CDR3 length equals 15 residues. V shed 7 bases, J shed 6 bases, and the junction held 12 bases outside the gene matches. The germline CDR1 and CDR2 sequences are SGHAT and FQNNGV. The CDR3 here is CASNPESGAPNEQFF. Written as DNA, the CDR3 is TGTGCCAGCAACCCCGAAAGCGGGGCCCCCAATGAGCAGTTCTTC.

The rearrangement joins TRBV9 to TRBJ1-3; 9 nucleotides line up with TRBD1. Germline-derived CDR1 and CDR2 are SGDLS and YYNGEE. The CDR3 contains 17 residues. The V segment lost 4 bases and the J segment 1 base; nucleotides outside the gene matches: 9. The CDR3 DNA follows: TGTGCCAGCAGCCCCCAGACAGGGGGATCGTCTGGAAACACCATATATTTT. It specifies CASSPQTGGSSGNTIYF. The entire variable domain, with the rest obtained from reference TRBV9 and TRBJ1-3, is as follows: DSGVTQTPKHLITATGQRVTLRCSPRSGDLSVYWYQQSLDQGLQFLIQYYNGEERAKGNILERFSAQQFPDLHSELNLSSLELGDSALYFCASSPQTGGSSGNTIYFGEGSWLTVV.

This sequence joins TRBV5-5 and TRBJ2-5; TRBD1 aligns across 8 bases. Trimming at V came to 4 bases and at J to 7 bases, leaving 6 bases not matched to a gene. The CDR3 sequence is 13 residues long. Germline CDR1 is SGHKS and CDR2 is YYEKEE (reference sequence). In DNA form, the CDR3 reads TGTGCCAGCAGCCCGGACAGGGCCGGGACCCAGTACTTC. Protein sequence: CASSPDRAGTQYF. The full variable domain, in which reference TRBV5-5 and TRBJ2-5 provide the parts outside the CDR3, is DAGVTQSPTHLIKTRGQQVTLRCSPISGHKSVSWYQQVLGQGPQFIFQYYEKEERGRGNFPDRFSARQFPNYSSELNVNALLLGDSALYLCASSPDRAGTQYFGPGTRLLVL.